What follows are 12 T cell receptor beta chains derived from one specimen sequenced in a study of blood T cell repertoires in COVID-19. Assay used: immunoSEQ multiplex PCR; TCRdb lists only in-frame clones, some missing. The sample holds roughly 210,000 clones, 88% seen once. What was sequenced was peripheral blood. The source is a man in his 70s with acute or convalescent COVID-19.

The J gene is TRBJ1-2, the V gene TRBV19; 9 bases fit TRBD1. J gave up 3 bases and V 6 bases, and 8 bases lay outside the gene matches. The CDR3 covers 15 residues. In germline, CDR1 is LNHDA, CDR2 SQIVND (reference sequence). In DNA, the CDR3 is TGTGCCAGTAGGCGGGACAGGGATGGCGACTATGGCTACACCTTC. It encodes CASRRDRDGDYGYTF. Together with reference TRBV19 and TRBJ1-2, the CDR3 gives the full variable domain: DGGITQSPKYLFRKEGQNVTLSCEQNLNHDAMYWYRQDPGQGLRLIYYSQIVNDFQKGDIAEGYSVSREKKESFPLTVTSAQKNPTAFYLCASRRDRDGDYGYTFGSGTRLTVV.

The CDR3 region has the DNA TGTGCCAGCAGCGCGACAGGCCTCTACAATGAGCAGTTCTTC. This codes for CASSATGLYNEQFF. This rearrangement joins TRBV5-6 to TRBJ2-1; tentative D call: TRBD1 (6 bases). The V end lost 4 bases, the J end lost 3 bases, and 11 bases lay between the germline ends. The CDR3 runs to 14 residues. The germline CDR1 and CDR2 sequences are SGHDT and YYEEEE. Based on the CDR3 plus reference TRBV5-6 and TRBJ2-1, the full variable domain is DAGVTQSPTHLIKTRGQQVTLRCSPKSGHDTVSWYQQALGQGPQFIFQYYEEEERQRGNFPDRFSGHQFPNYSSELNVNALLLGDSALYLCASSATGLYNEQFFGPGTRLTVL.

The CDR3 DNA sequence: TGTGCCAGCAGCCATAGGGGGAGGGGAGCTTTCTTT. Protein sequence: CASSHRGRGAFF. The chain combines TRBV3-1 (or the pseudogene TRBV3-2) with TRBJ1-1, with a possible D match to TRBD1 (6 bases). The CDR3 runs 12 residues. The V and J ends lost 3 bases and 10 bases respectively, with 12 bases between them. In germline, CDR1 is LGHDT, CDR2 YNNKEL (reference sequence).

This clone was detected only once. V gene TRBV5-1 combines with J gene TRBJ2-1; 13 positions agree with TRBD2. With V trimmed by 3 bases and J by 0 bases, 12 bases remained unmatched. Germline CDR1 SGHRS, CDR2 YFSETQ. The CDR3 is made up of 20 amino acids. CDR3 bases: TGCGCCAGCAGCTCTCTCCCGACTAGCGGGAGGAGTGGCTCCTACAATGAGCAGTTCTTC. Amino acids: CASSSLPTSGRSGSYNEQFF. Based on the CDR3 plus reference TRBV5-1 and TRBJ2-1, the full variable domain is KAGVTQTPRYLIKTRGQQVTLSCSPISGHRSVSWYQQTPGQGLQFLFEYFSETQRNKGNFPGRFSGRQFSNSRSEMNVSTLELGDSALYLCASSSLPTSGRSGSYNEQFFGPGTRLTVL.

The chain has TRBV20-1 and TRBJ2-7; D ambiguous. The CDR3 is made up of 12 amino acids. V was shortened by 3 bases and J by 0 bases, with 6 bases between the two germline ends. CDR1 is DFQATT and CDR2 is SNEGSKA in the germline V gene (reference sequence). The CDR3 DNA sequence: TGCAGTGCTAGTACTGCCTCCTACGAGCAGTACTTC. Amino acids: CSASTASYEQYF.

The chain combines TRBV28 with TRBJ2-1, with 7 positions matching TRBD2. Unmatched junction bases numbered 6, after V lost 6 bases and J lost 7 bases. Germline CDR1 and CDR2: MDHEN and SYDVKM. The CDR3 runs to 13 residues. The CDR3 DNA follows: TGTGCCAGCAGCTATGAAGCGGGAAATGAGCAGTTCTTC. Its protein is CASSYEAGNEQFF. The full variable domain, in which reference TRBV28 and TRBJ2-1 provide the parts outside the CDR3, is DVKVTQSSRYLVKRTGEKVFLECVQDMDHENMFWYRQDPGLGLRLIYFSYDVKMKEKGDIPEGYSVSREKKERFSLILESASTNQTSMYLCASSYEAGNEQFFGPGTRLTVL.

The V gene is TRBV5-1, the J gene TRBJ1-6; tentatively, D is TRBD1 (6 bases). Trimming took 4 bases from V and 4 from J, leaving 18 bases between them. Germline loops: CDR1 SGHRS, CDR2 YFSETQ. The CDR3 is 17 residues long. CDR3: CASSPDLQGRYNSPLHF. In DNA, the CDR3 is TGCGCCAGCAGCCCTGATTTACAGGGCAGGTATAATTCACCCCTCCACTTT.

The J gene is TRBJ2-7, the V gene TRBV18; a possible D gene is TRBD2 (5 bases). The V and J ends lost 3 bases and 0 bases respectively, with 12 bases between them. The CDR3 covers 15 residues. Germline CDR1 KGHSH, CDR2 LQKENI. The CDR3 coding sequence is TGTGCCAGCTCACCGAACCGGGGTAGCTCCTACGAGCAGTACTTC. Translated: CASSPNRGSSYEQYF.

The chain employs TRBV12-5 and TRBJ2-1, with TRBD2 matching over 9 bases. Germline V gene sequence: CDR1 LGHNT, CDR2 FRNRAP. CDR3 length: 20 amino acids. Germline trimming cut 2 bases from V and 6 bases from J; bases unmatched to any gene: 20. The CDR3 sequence: CASGLTPPTSGQLIFNEQFF. DNA for the CDR3: TGTGCTAGTGGTTTGACCCCTCCGACTAGCGGCCAACTTATTTTCAATGAGCAGTTCTTC.

The table lists this clone with a count of one. The CDR3 DNA is TGTGCCAGCAGCTCAGGACAGAGCACAGATACGCAGTATTTT. It yields the protein CASSSGQSTDTQYF. The rearrangement uses TRBV7-3 and TRBJ2-3; D might be TRBD1 (6 bases). The germline V gene has CDR1 SGHTA and CDR2 FQGTGA. Between the trimmed V and J ends, which lost 4 bases and 0 bases, there was a span of 8 bases. This CDR3 contains 14 residues.

The chain recombines TRBV6-5 with TRBJ1-1; 7 nucleotides agree with TRBD1. The V gene end was trimmed by 5 bases and the J gene end by 1 base; junction bases not matched to a gene: 7. Germline CDR1 MNHEY, CDR2 SVGAGI. The CDR3 is made up of 15 amino acids. CDR3 bases: TGTGCCAGCAGTCCCGGGACAGCGAGGAACACTGAAGCTTTCTTT. Translated, it gives CASSPGTARNTEAFF.

V and J are TRBV28 and TRBJ2-7; D uncertain. Germline loops: CDR1 MDHEN, CDR2 SYDVKM. The CDR3 consists of 13 residues. V gave up 5 bases and J gave up 3 bases, with 11 bases separating them. CDR3: CASSKRNHYEQYF. CDR3 nucleotides: TGTGCCAGCAGTAAGCGAAACCACTACGAGCAGTACTTC.